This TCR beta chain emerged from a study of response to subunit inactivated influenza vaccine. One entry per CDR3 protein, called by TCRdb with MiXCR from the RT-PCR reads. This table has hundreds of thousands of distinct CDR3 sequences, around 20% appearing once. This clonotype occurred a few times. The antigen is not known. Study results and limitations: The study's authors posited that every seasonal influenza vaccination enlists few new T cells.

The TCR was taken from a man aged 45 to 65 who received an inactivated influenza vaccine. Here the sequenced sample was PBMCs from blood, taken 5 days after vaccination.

The CDR3 DNA reads as TGCGCCAGCAGCCAGTTCCAGGGAGTCTCTGGGGCCAACGTCCTGACTTTC. It specifies CASSQFQGVSGANVLTF. The chain employs TRBV4-3 and TRBJ2-6; D may correspond to TRBD1 or TRBD2 (5 bases each). CDR1 and CDR2 from the germline V gene are LGHNA and YSLEER. V lost 3 bases and J lost 0, with 12 bases in between. This CDR3 has 17 amino acids.